A single sample is the source of the 29 T cell receptor beta chains below, sequenced in a study of CD8+CD57+ T cells in acquired aplastic anemia. Profiles of TCR beta VDJ and CDR3 were generated from a genomic DNA template. One entry per CDR3 protein results from TCRdb running MiXCR on the reads. The sample holds roughly 200,000 distinct CDR3 sequences, roughly 60% seen once. Patients who underwent sequencing had shown CD8+CD57+ cell expansion by flow cytometry. The sequencing input was sorted CD4+, CD8+, or CD8+CD57+ T cells (not recorded which) from PBMCs. All receptors derive from a human donor with aplastic anemia.

V usage is TRBV7-9 and J usage is TRBJ2-7, with a possible D match to TRBD1 (6 bases). The CDR3 totals 17 residues. The V and J ends lost 9 bases and 0 bases respectively, with 24 bases between them. CDR1 and CDR2 (germline): SEHNR, FQNEAQ (reference sequence). The CDR3 DNA is TGTGCCAGTACGGGTGGGGGCAATCTAAGAAGCTCCTACGAGCAGTACTTC. Its protein is CASTGGGNLRSSYEQYF.

This clonotype was counted at least ten times. The chain links TRBV19 to TRBJ1-1, with a possible D match to TRBD1 (6 bases). The CDR3 totals 13 residues. Germline loops: CDR1 LNHDA, CDR2 SQIVND (reference sequence). V lost 6 bases and J lost 3, with 11 bases in between. The DNA of the CDR3 is TGTGCCAGTAGACAGGGAGGCCACACTGAAGCTTTCTTT. Residues: CASRQGGHTEAFF.

The sample holds a few counts of this clonotype. Here the CDR3 reads CASSLELLGQMYF. CDR3 DNA sequence: TGTGCCAGCAGCTTAGAGCTTCTTGGACAGATGTACTTC. This chain uses TRBV7-8 with TRBJ2-7; perhaps TRBD1 as D (6 bases). The CDR3 contains 13 residues. The germline V and J ends were trimmed by 1 base and 12 bases, with 16 bases remaining between them. From germline, CDR1 is SGHVS and CDR2 FQNEAQ.

This clonotype was detected many times. This CDR3 is CASSTGQGRFYEQYF. The DNA for the CDR3 is TGTGCCAGTAGTACGGGACAAGGGCGCTTCTACGAGCAGTACTTC. This chain connects TRBV19 to TRBJ2-7, with D possibly being TRBD1 (6 bases). CDR3 length equals 15 residues. V lost 4 bases, J lost 3 bases, and 16 bases lay in between. Germline CDR1 reads LNHDA; CDR2 reads SQIVND (reference sequence). The full variable domain, its missing parts supplied by reference TRBV19 and TRBJ2-7, is DGGITQSPKYLFRKEGQNVTLSCEQNLNHDAMYWYRQDPGQGLRLIYYSQIVNDFQKGDIAEGYSVSREKKESFPLTVTSAQKNPTAFYLCASSTGQGRFYEQYFGPGTRLTVT.

The rearrangement uses TRBV20-1 and TRBJ2-1, with TRBD1 identical over 9 bases. In germline, CDR1 is DFQATT, CDR2 SNEGSKA (reference sequence). The CDR3 runs 12 residues. The V gene end was trimmed by 7 bases and the J gene end by 3 bases; junction bases not matched to a gene: 1. CDR3 nucleotide sequence: TGCAGTGGGGACAGGGACTACAATGAGCAGTTCTTC. This gives the protein CSGDRDYNEQFF.

The chain has TRBV9 and TRBJ1-2; D uncertain. V lost 5 bases to trimming and J lost 6 bases, with 14 bases between them. Germline-derived CDR1 and CDR2 are SGDLS and YYNGEE. CDR3 length: 13 residues. CDR3 bases: TGTGCCAGCAGTTACGAGTTATTTGATGGCTACACCTTC. This translates into CASSYELFDGYTF.

This clonotype was counted once. This chain's CDR3 is CASSAGLAQHEQFF. In nucleotides, the CDR3 is TGTGCCAGCAGTGCCGGACTAGCGCAACACGAGCAGTTCTTC. This chain links TRBV25-1 with TRBJ2-1, with 9 bases that match TRBD2. Germline-derived CDR1 and CDR2 are MGHDK and SYGVNS. CDR3 length: 14 residues. V was pared by 4 bases and J by 10 bases, with 8 bases of the junction left unmatched.

This chain joins TRBV19 and TRBJ2-7; D is unresolved. The V end was cut by 2 bases, the J end by 1 base, with 9 bases between. The V gene's germline CDR1 is LNHDA and CDR2 SQIVND (reference sequence). This CDR3 is 14 amino acids long. The CDR3 here is CASSISASSYEQYF. The CDR3 region has the DNA TGTGCCAGTAGTATAAGCGCCAGTTCCTACGAGCAGTACTTC.

The V gene is TRBV6-1, the J gene TRBJ1-1; no definite D call. V shed 5 bases and J shed 5 bases, with 12 bases lying between them. Germline lookup yields CDR1 MNHNS and CDR2 SASEGT. The CDR3 runs 13 residues. The CDR3 loop reads CASSSIPATEAFF. The CDR3 coding sequence is TGTGCCAGCAGTTCCATCCCAGCTACTGAAGCTTTCTTT.

This sequence joins TRBV2 and TRBJ2-3; D remains ambiguous. The CDR3 is made up of 16 amino acids. Germline V lookup: CDR1 SNHLY, CDR2 FYNNEI. Trimming pared 6 bases from V and 1 base from J, leaving 17 bases between. This chain's CDR3 is CASSTLVQSGTDTQYF. The CDR3 bases are TGTGCCAGCAGCACCCTTGTACAGTCGGGCACAGATACGCAGTATTTT.

At least ten counts were recorded for this clonotype. The V and J genes are TRBV12-3 or TRBV12-4 and TRBJ1-2; possibly TRBD1 for D (6 bases). The CDR3 covers 14 residues. Trimming removed 1 base at V and 7 bases at J, with 13 bases between. CDR3 DNA sequence: TGTGCCAGCAGTTTAGGAGCAGGGGCGAGTGGCTACACCTTC. The encoded protein is CASSLGAGASGYTF.

V gene TRBV10-3 combines with J gene TRBJ2-2, with TRBD1 matching over 11 bases. Unmatched junction bases numbered 7, after V lost 5 bases and J lost 5 bases. Germline V gene sequence: CDR1 ENHRY, CDR2 SYGVKD. The CDR3 totals 16 residues. CDR3 residues: CAISSGTGGYTGELFF. The CDR3 DNA is TGTGCCATCAGTTCGGGGACAGGGGGTTATACCGGGGAGCTGTTTTTT.

As concerns this clonotype: Relative to the germline gene, one junction end is altered; a read error may explain this. The chain combines TRBV5-1 with TRBJ2-7; D gene uncertain. This CDR3 is built from 13 residues. Germline values: CDR1 SGHRS, CDR2 YFSETQ. The CDR3 bases are TGTGCCAGCAGCTTGGTCAGTACGGACGAGCAGTACTTC. Translating gives CASSLVSTDEQYF.

The chain combines TRBV9 with TRBJ1-2; 10 nucleotides line up with TRBD1. The CDR3 totals 16 residues. Germline V gives CDR1 SGDLS, CDR2 YYNGEE. J lost 4 bases, V lost 0 bases, and 6 bases had no gene match. The CDR3 is CASSVALGTGAYGYTF. Here the CDR3 DNA reads TGTGCCAGCAGCGTAGCCCTCGGGACAGGGGCCTATGGCTACACCTTC.

Remarks on this clonotype: A read error may produce the germline difference seen at one junction end. V and J are TRBV2 and TRBJ1-6, with 10 bases identical to TRBD1. This CDR3 comprises 13 residues. From germline, CDR1 is SNHLY and CDR2 FYNNEI. CDR3 in amino acids: CVSSEGQGPPLHF. In DNA, the CDR3 is TGTGTCAGCAGTGAGGGACAGGGGCCACCCCTCCACTTT.

There are many counts of this clonotype. The V call is TRBV19, the J call TRBJ1-5; 12 bases are a match to TRBD1. V lost 4 bases, J lost 3 bases, and 13 bases stayed unmatched. The CDR3 contains 19 residues. Germline CDR1 reads LNHDA; CDR2 reads SQIVND (reference sequence). The CDR3 sequence is CASSNGYSGTGGVNQPQHF. The CDR3 coding sequence is TGTGCCAGTAGTAACGGGTACTCTGGGACAGGGGGCGTCAATCAGCCCCAGCATTTT.

V is TRBV7-8 and J is TRBJ2-5, with D tentatively TRBD2 (6 bases). CDR1 is SGHVS, CDR2 FQNEAQ, per germline. With 6 bases removed from V and 7 bases from J, the gap between germline ends came to 18 bases. The CDR3 runs to 14 residues. The CDR3 sequence is CASSRSGVFGTQYF. CDR3 in DNA: TGTGCCAGCAGTAGGTCGGGGGTGTTCGGGACCCAGTACTTC. Drawing the rest from reference TRBV7-8 and TRBJ2-5, the complete variable domain is GAGVSQSPRYKVAKRGQDVALRCDPISGHVSLFWYQQALGQGPEFLTYFQNEAQLDKSGLPSDRFFAERPEGSVSTLKIQRTQQEDSAVYLCASSRSGVFGTQYFGPGTRLLVL.

The V and J genes are TRBV19 and TRBJ2-7, with unresolved D. Looked up from germline, CDR1 is LNHDA and CDR2 is SQIVND (reference sequence). The V end lost 3 bases, the J end lost 0 bases, and 9 bases lay between the germline ends. This CDR3 has 14 amino acids. The chain's CDR3 is CASSMTILSYEQYF. DNA of the CDR3: TGTGCCAGTAGTATGACCATCCTCTCCTACGAGCAGTACTTC.

The chain uses TRBV20-1 and TRBJ1-1; 9 bases agree with TRBD1. This CDR3 spans 14 amino acids. The germline V gene has CDR1 DFQATT and CDR2 SNEGSKA (reference sequence). V trimming: 1 base; J trimming: 8 bases; junction bases outside the gene matches: 8. CDR3 sequence (DNA): TGCAGTGCTAGAGTTCGGGACAGGGCGGGAGAAGCTTTCTTT. It encodes CSARVRDRAGEAFF.

The J gene is TRBJ1-6, the V gene TRBV7-9; D is ambiguous. This CDR3 has 16 amino acids. Germline CDR1 is SEHNR and CDR2 is FQNEAQ (reference sequence). Trimming left V 6 bases short and J 2 bases short, with 14 bases between. This chain's CDR3 is CASRDFQDAYNSPLHF. CDR3 bases: TGTGCCAGCAGAGATTTTCAGGACGCCTATAATTCACCCCTCCACTTT.

This chain uses TRBV2 with TRBJ2-3; TRBD1 agrees at 9 bases. With 6 bases clipped from V and 6 bases from J, the junction kept 7 bases outside the gene matches. Germline V gene sequence: CDR1 SNHLY, CDR2 FYNNEI. CDR3 length equals 14 residues. The CDR3 region has the DNA TGTGCCAGCAGCGGGACAGGGCCGGAGGATACGCAGTATTTT. The encoded protein is CASSGTGPEDTQYF.

This clonotype was seen a single time. The rearrangement links TRBV7-9 to TRBJ2-1; 8 bases line up with TRBD1. The junction had 16 bases not matched to a gene; V was cut back by 8 bases and J by 10 bases. In germline, CDR1 is SEHNR, CDR2 FQNEAQ (reference sequence). The CDR3 is 15 residues long. The CDR3 here is CASVLSLRGREEQFF. For the CDR3, the DNA is TGTGCCAGCGTGTTGAGCCTCAGGGGGCGAGAAGAGCAGTTCTTC.

CDR3 amino acids: CATSEDFLAANIAYEQYF. In DNA, the CDR3 is TGTGCCACCAGCGAGGACTTTTTGGCAGCAAACATAGCCTACGAGCAGTACTTC. V gene TRBV15 combines with J gene TRBJ2-7; possibly TRBD2 for D (5 bases). The CDR3 extends over 18 amino acids. Trimming stripped 5 bases from V and 2 bases from J, with 25 bases between. Germline lookup yields CDR1 LNHNV and CDR2 YYDKDF (reference sequence).

V and J are TRBV7-9 and TRBJ2-5; D could derive from TRBD1 or TRBD2 (5 bases each). Germline loops: CDR1 SEHNR, CDR2 FQNEAQ (reference sequence). Deletions cut 7 bases from V and 4 bases from J, with 10 bases between. The CDR3 covers 12 residues. This CDR3 is CASNYGGETQYF. In DNA form, the CDR3 reads TGTGCCAGCAATTATGGGGGAGAGACCCAGTACTTC.

The rearrangement uses TRBV7-9 and TRBJ2-1; 10 nucleotides align to TRBD2. V was clipped by 5 bases and J by 6 bases; unmatched bases: 10. Per the germline V gene, CDR1 is SEHNR and CDR2 is FQNEAQ (reference sequence). The CDR3 loop spans 16 amino acids. The CDR3 loop reads CASSHSGTSALNEQFF. Here the CDR3 DNA reads TGTGCCAGCAGCCACTCCGGGACTAGCGCCCTCAATGAGCAGTTCTTC.

This clonotype was detected ten times or more. The chain uses TRBV7-9 and TRBJ1-1, with D hard to call. The CDR3 length is 12 residues. Germline lookup yields CDR1 SEHNR and CDR2 FQNEAQ (reference sequence). Deletions cut 3 bases from V and 7 bases from J, with 9 bases between. The CDR3 region has the DNA TGTGCCAGCAGCTTGAATGGCGGTGAAGCTTTCTTT. Protein: CASSLNGGEAFF.

The gene calls are TRBV7-2 and TRBJ2-5; the match to TRBD1 covers 7 bases. The CDR3 loop spans 14 amino acids. Trimming at V came to 5 bases and at J to 7 bases, leaving 10 bases not matched to a gene. Germline CDR1 SGHTA, CDR2 FQGNSA. CDR3 DNA: TGTGCCAGCAGCCCCGAGGGACAGATATTGACCCAGTACTTC. Translating it yields CASSPEGQILTQYF.

The chain is built from TRBV2 and TRBJ2-7; D tentatively fits TRBD1 or TRBD2 (5 bases each). The germline V gene has CDR1 SNHLY and CDR2 FYNNEI. The CDR3 contains 13 residues. V was cut by 8 bases and J by 3 bases, with 14 bases left in between. Written as DNA, the CDR3 is TGTGCCAGCGTGGGGCAAAGCGGCTACGAGCAGTACTTC. Protein product: CASVGQSGYEQYF.

This clonotype occurred many times. The chain uses TRBV9 and TRBJ1-2; 9 bases agree with TRBD1. Trimming removed 4 bases from V and 2 bases from J; junction bases left unmatched: 9. This CDR3 is 16 amino acids long. CDR1 SGDLS and CDR2 YYNGEE come from the germline V gene. CDR3 coding DNA: TGTGCCAGCAGCCCAGGGACAGGGTCATACAACTATGGCTACACCTTC. Its protein product is CASSPGTGSYNYGYTF.